This TCR beta chain was profiled in a study of cytomegalovirus exposure and HLA in healthy donors. Study-wide results and limits: More clonal expansion characterized HLA-associated TCR beta chains than equally common others in a later analysis.

With regard to this clone: The antigen is not known.

The primer mix had 60 Vbeta and 13 Jbeta primers. This table comes from immunoSEQ multiplex PCR, and its TCRdb copy is limited to in-frame clones, with some not included. The data show about 100,000 clones, around four fifths seen once. The V and J ends lost 0 bases and 4 bases respectively, with 12 bases between them. There are 15 residues in the CDR3. The germline V gene encodes CDR1 LNHNV and CDR2 YYDKDF (reference sequence). This receptor was obtained from a middle-aged man in good health and CMV-seronegative. This chain uses TRBV15 with TRBJ1-1; D gene uncertain. Sequenced: PBMCs. The CDR3 spells CATSRDRARGTEAFF. CDR3 DNA: TGTGCCACCAGCAGAGATCGGGCTCGGGGCACTGAAGCTTTCTTT.